This record covers a single T cell receptor (beta chain). This CDR3 is built from 15 residues. Trimming removed 4 bases from V and 4 bases from J, with 14 bases in between. Per the germline V gene, CDR1 is SGHTA and CDR2 is FQGNSA. TCRdb's table, derived via immunoSEQ multiplex PCR, lists solely in-frame clones and lacks some. The repertoire holds approximately 200,000 clones, with around 90% as singletons. This sample stems from a study of blood T cell repertoires in COVID-19. On the study more broadly: COVID-19 samples from acute and convalescent phases originated in the United States, Italy and Spain.

The chain couples TRBV7-2 to TRBJ1-5; D unresolved. This sequence was found in a woman in her thirties who had recovered from COVID-19. The sequenced material came from PBMCs or T cells enriched from blood (not recorded which). The CDR3 sequence is CASSSNAVTNQPQHF. The CDR3 region has the DNA TGTGCCAGCAGCTCAAATGCGGTCACAAATCAGCCCCAGCATTTT.